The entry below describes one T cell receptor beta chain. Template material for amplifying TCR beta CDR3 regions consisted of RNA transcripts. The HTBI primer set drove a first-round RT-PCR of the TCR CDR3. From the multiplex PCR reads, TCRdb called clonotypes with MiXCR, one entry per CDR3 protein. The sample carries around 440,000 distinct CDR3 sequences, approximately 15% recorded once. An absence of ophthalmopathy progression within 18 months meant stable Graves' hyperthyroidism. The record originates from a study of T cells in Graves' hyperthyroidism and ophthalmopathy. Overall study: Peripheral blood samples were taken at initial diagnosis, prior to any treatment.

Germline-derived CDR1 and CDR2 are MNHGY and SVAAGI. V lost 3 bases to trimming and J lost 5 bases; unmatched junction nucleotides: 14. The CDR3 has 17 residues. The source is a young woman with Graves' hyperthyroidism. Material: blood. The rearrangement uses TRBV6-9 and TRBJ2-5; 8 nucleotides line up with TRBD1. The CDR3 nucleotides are TGTGCCAGCAGTTACTGGGGACAGGAGATAACAATGGAGACCCAGTACTTC. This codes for CASSYWGQEITMETQYF.